This TCR beta chain was obtained from a study of beta chain features in type 1 diabetes. Whole-study findings and limits: TCRB CDR3 length was moderately but significantly reduced in all four CD4+ subsets of Type 1 diabetes patients.

Germline V gene lookup returns CDR1 SGHKS and CDR2 YYEKEE (reference sequence). V lost 1 base and J lost 4; bases outside the gene matches: 1. CDR3 size: 15 residues. Expressed TCRB transcripts were sequenced because the entire RNA isolate underwent reverse transcription. The data were produced by immunoSEQ multiplex PCR, yet TCRdb's version contains in-frame clones alone and is incomplete. The data hold roughly 100,000 clones, with under 30% observed a single time. About this clone itself: The target antigen is unknown.

The material sequenced was central memory CD4+ T cells from blood. V usage is TRBV5-5 and J usage is TRBJ2-6; TRBD1 matches at 8 bases. The receptor comes from a woman between 18 and 29 years old with type 1 diabetes. CDR3 DNA: TGTGCCAGCAGCTTGTGGACAGGGGGGGCCAACGTCCTGACTTTC. Protein product: CASSLWTGGANVLTF.